This T cell receptor (beta chain) was sequenced in a study of a mutant IDH1 vaccine in newly diagnosed glioma (dated by TCRdb to the early 2020s). Regarding the research as a whole: Vaccination started 4-6 weeks after radiotherapy alone, or was given together with temozolomide cycles in the groups whose treatment included chemotherapy. Of the approximately 35 treated patients, approximately 62% were male and 37.5% were female, and the mean age was around 40 years. Before enrollment, patients had received standard therapy of radiotherapy alone, temozolomide alone, or radiochemotherapy with temozolomide; most received the combination. Visit V12 was the week-35 safety follow-up and visit V13 was the week-47 end of study. Peripheral blood was drawn at six visits: V03 (baseline), V05, V07, V10, V12 and V13. For exploratory analyses, longitudinal TCRB deep sequencing was carried out in about 25 treated patients wherever samples were available. The full study reports these points: Changes in the top peripheral T cell clonotypes picked up by TCRB sequencing did not appear to be linked to pseudoprogression. Vaccine-induced immune responses across multiple MHC alleles were detected in about 92% of patients. It was noted by the authors that analyses of patient blood samples could not be reproduced owing to sample limitations. Selection of PBMC samples for TCRB deep sequencing was based on availability.

V is pared back by 4 bases and J by 6 bases, with 12 bases lying between the germline termini. CDR1 and CDR2 are read off the germline V gene as MNHEY and SVGAGI. Its CDR3 holds 13 amino acids, cysteine through phenylalanine. Of all the DNA, just the CDR3 is kept, 39 bases in frame from base 1. Read against the paper, the sample's time point label means: week 47, end of study. Every vaccine dose consisted of 300 ug of a 20-mer mutant IDH1 peptide in Montanide, administered subcutaneously together with topical imiquimod. Across visits V03 through V10, patients got a total of eight vaccinations, given in weeks 1, 3, 5, 7, 11, 15, 19 and 23. Donors had newly diagnosed WHO grade 3 or 4 IDH1-mutant astrocytomas with loss of nuclear ATRX. The samples were drawn from NOA16, a multicentre, single-arm, open-label phase I trial in Germany that tested a mutant IDH1 peptide vaccine in humans for the first time. Genomic DNA for TCRB sequencing was extracted from EDTA blood using the DNeasy Blood and Tissue Kit.

The library relied on the immunoSEQ multiplex PCR assay. Rearranged TCR beta chain sequences were amplified with the hsTCRB Kit following the manufacturer's protocol. Sequencing of TCRB libraries was carried out on an Illumina MiSeq. In the paper's pipeline: The proprietary platform of the kit vendor was used for demultiplexing, trimming and gene mapping. TCRdb re-hosts the immuneACCESS table, in-frame sequences only. Its copies lack some clones; in the studies checked, an unresolved V gene accounts for under half of them, and the cause for the rest is not known. V, J and clone size derive from that table, while D and trimming were established from the DNA sequence. Within this sample are 30,000 to 40,000 clones, with about 93% of them counted one time only. The top ten hold 5% to 6.5% of the sample. A word on this clone: It lacks a known antigen. Base quality data are lacking; no much larger clone is found one base away.

This sequence uses TRBV6-5 and TRBJ1-2, and the D gene may be TRBD1, 5 bases matching. This specimen consisted of PBMCs, obtained from a glioma patient whose treatment included an IDH1 peptide vaccine. The sequence derives from a woman aged 35 to 49 with glioma. The sequenced DNA: TGTGCCAGCAGTTCCCCAGGGAAGCATGGCTACACCTTC. The encoded protein is CASSSPGKHGYTF.